These 11 T cell receptor beta chains were sequenced from one sample in a study of naive and memory T cell subsets. Study-level points and caveats: Especially in CD8 cells, naive repertoires contained a few larger clonotypes, possibly CD45RA-re-expressing memory cells.

The beta constant-region primer was an equimolar mix of two oligonucleotides covering TRBC1 and TRBC2. Nested alpha and beta constant-region primers with the SP2 primer drove four PCR rounds on ligated cDNA. MiXCR was run by TCRdb on the UMI-ligation and nested PCR reads, yielding one entry per CDR3 protein. The sample has approximately 140,000 distinct CDR3 sequences, around 21% seen once. The antigens these receptors bind are not known. Input material: naive CD8+ T cells from blood. These receptors all come from a human donor in good health.

CDR3 in amino acids: CASSLAGTDYEQYF. DNA of the CDR3: TGTGCCAGCAGTTTAGCCGGGACAGACTACGAGCAGTACTTC. The chain carries TRBV27 and TRBJ2-7; 7 bases match TRBD1. This CDR3 has 14 residues. Trimming removed 2 bases from V and 3 bases from J; junction bases left unmatched: 4. Germline V gene lookup returns CDR1 MNHEY and CDR2 SMNVEV (reference sequence).

This clonotype was recorded a few times. The J gene is TRBJ2-7, the V gene TRBV7-6; possibly TRBD2 for D (7 bases). The CDR3 sequence is 16 residues long. Germline CDR1 reads SGHVS; CDR2 reads FNYEAQ. V was cut by 0 bases and J by 6 bases, with 18 bases left in between. The CDR3: CASSLAGGGTWSEQYF. The DNA of the CDR3 is TGTGCCAGCAGCTTAGCGGGGGGGGGCACCTGGTCCGAGCAGTACTTC.

This clonotype appeared once. V is TRBV5-6 and J is TRBJ2-3; 10 positions agree with TRBD2. The V segment lost 1 base and the J segment 2 bases; nucleotides outside the gene matches: 4. The CDR3 spans 16 residues. Germline V gene lookup returns CDR1 SGHDT and CDR2 YYEEEE. CDR3 nucleotides: TGTGCCAGCAGCTTGTTAGCGGGAGGTGCCACAGATACGCAGTATTTT. Protein: CASSLLAGGATDTQYF. The full variable domain, its missing parts supplied by reference TRBV5-6 and TRBJ2-3, is DAGVTQSPTHLIKTRGQQVTLRCSPKSGHDTVSWYQQALGQGPQFIFQYYEEEERQRGNFPDRFSGHQFPNYSSELNVNALLLGDSALYLCASSLLAGGATDTQYFGPGTRLTVL.

This chain joins TRBV27 and TRBJ2-1, with D uncertain. Per germline, CDR1 MNHEY and CDR2 SMNVEV (reference sequence). This CDR3 has 16 amino acids. V lost 5 bases to trimming and J lost 0 bases, with 14 bases between them. The CDR3 spells CASSLLDPSSYNEQFF. In DNA, the CDR3 is TGTGCCAGCAGTCTCCTCGACCCCTCCTCCTACAATGAGCAGTTCTTC.

The chain recombines TRBV3-1 with TRBJ1-2, with a possible D match to TRBD1 (6 bases). The germline V and J ends were trimmed by 0 bases and 5 bases, with 10 bases remaining between them. The CDR3 has 14 residues. Germline V CDR1 and CDR2: LGHDT, YNNKEL (reference sequence). The CDR3 DNA sequence: TGTGCCAGCAGCCAAGAAGGGGACATGTATGGCTACACCTTC. Translated: CASSQEGDMYGYTF.

This clonotype was seen only a few times. The chain couples TRBV27 to TRBJ1-2; unclear D gene. This CDR3 has 13 amino acids. From germline, CDR1 is MNHEY and CDR2 SMNVEV (reference sequence). V lost 8 bases, J lost 6 bases, and 16 bases lay in between. In DNA, the CDR3 is TGTGCCAGCTCCCTCGGAGGGAATAATGGCTACACCTTC. Its translation: CASSLGGNNGYTF.

This chain links TRBV28 with TRBJ2-1; D uncertain. CDR3 length equals 16 residues. With 4 bases removed from V and 7 bases from J, the gap between germline ends came to 20 bases. CDR1 and CDR2 (germline): MDHEN, SYDVKM. The CDR3 DNA follows: TGTGCCAGCAGTTATGGTACCTCGACCCGTATAAATGAGCAGTTCTTC. This codes for CASSYGTSTRINEQFF. The full variable domain, its missing parts supplied by reference TRBV28 and TRBJ2-1, is DVKVTQSSRYLVKRTGEKVFLECVQDMDHENMFWYRQDPGLGLRLIYFSYDVKMKEKGDIPEGYSVSREKKERFSLILESASTNQTSMYLCASSYGTSTRINEQFFGPGTRLTVL.

This chain uses TRBV5-6 with TRBJ2-1; D gene uncertain. CDR1 is SGHDT and CDR2 is YYEEEE in the germline V gene. Trimming removed 4 bases from V and 10 bases from J, with 9 bases in between. This CDR3 comprises 11 residues. CDR3: CASSDPHEQFF. As DNA, the CDR3 is TGTGCCAGCAGCGACCCCCACGAGCAGTTCTTC.

This clonotype came up many times. V gene TRBV4-1 combines with J gene TRBJ2-2; D unclear. Per germline, CDR1 MGHRA and CDR2 YSYEKL. With 4 bases removed from V and 4 bases from J, the gap between germline ends came to 13 bases. This CDR3 comprises 15 residues. As DNA, the CDR3 is TGCGCCAGCAGCCTATTGGACGGAACCACCGGGGAGCTGTTTTTT. This gives the protein CASSLLDGTTGELFF.

This clonotype was picked up a small number of times. V is TRBV5-6 and J is TRBJ2-7; TRBD2 matches at 7 bases. J gave up 3 bases and V 4 bases, and 13 bases lay outside the gene matches. Germline V gives CDR1 SGHDT, CDR2 YYEEEE. The CDR3 is 16 residues long. The CDR3 loop reads CASSHLGEGQIYEQYF. In nucleotides, the CDR3 is TGTGCCAGCAGCCACCTCGGGGAGGGCCAGATCTACGAGCAGTACTTC.

J is TRBJ2-1 and V is TRBV5-1; 10 bases align to TRBD2. V shed 0 bases, J shed 1 base, and the junction held 7 bases outside the gene matches. CDR1 and CDR2 from the germline V gene are SGHRS and YFSETQ. The CDR3 sequence is 18 residues long. The CDR3 reads CASSLAPSGSLSYNEQFF. In DNA, the CDR3 is TGCGCCAGCAGCTTGGCGCCTAGCGGGAGTTTATCCTACAATGAGCAGTTCTTC.